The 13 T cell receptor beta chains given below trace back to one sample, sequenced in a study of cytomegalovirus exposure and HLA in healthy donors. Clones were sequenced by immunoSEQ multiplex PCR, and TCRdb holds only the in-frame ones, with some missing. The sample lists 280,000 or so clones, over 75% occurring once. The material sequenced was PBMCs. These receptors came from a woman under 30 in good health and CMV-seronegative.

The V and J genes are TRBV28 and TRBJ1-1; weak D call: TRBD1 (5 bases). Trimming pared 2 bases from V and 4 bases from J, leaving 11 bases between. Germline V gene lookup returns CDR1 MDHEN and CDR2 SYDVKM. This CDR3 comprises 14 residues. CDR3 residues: CASSLDRQFTEAFF. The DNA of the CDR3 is TGTGCCAGCAGTTTAGACAGACAGTTCACTGAAGCTTTCTTT. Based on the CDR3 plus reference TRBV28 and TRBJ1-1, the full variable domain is DVKVTQSSRYLVKRTGEKVFLECVQDMDHENMFWYRQDPGLGLRLIYFSYDVKMKEKGDIPEGYSVSREKKERFSLILESASTNQTSMYLCASSLDRQFTEAFFGQGTRLTVV.

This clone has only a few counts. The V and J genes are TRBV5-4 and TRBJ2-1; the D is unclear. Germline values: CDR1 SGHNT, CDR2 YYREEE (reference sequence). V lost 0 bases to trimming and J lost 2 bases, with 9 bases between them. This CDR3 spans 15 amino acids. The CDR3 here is CASSLATGTYNEQFF. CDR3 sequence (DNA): TGTGCCAGCAGCTTGGCCACGGGTACCTACAATGAGCAGTTCTTC.

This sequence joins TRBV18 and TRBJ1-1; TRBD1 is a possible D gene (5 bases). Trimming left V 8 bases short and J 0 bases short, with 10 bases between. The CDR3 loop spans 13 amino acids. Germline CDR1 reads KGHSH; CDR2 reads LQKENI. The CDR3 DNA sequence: TGTGCCAGCGACGACAGCATGAACACTGAAGCTTTCTTT. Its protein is CASDDSMNTEAFF.

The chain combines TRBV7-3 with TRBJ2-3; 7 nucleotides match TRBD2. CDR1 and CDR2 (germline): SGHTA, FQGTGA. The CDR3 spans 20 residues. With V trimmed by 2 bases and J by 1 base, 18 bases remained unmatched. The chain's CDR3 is CASSLGPPLGLAARTDTQYF. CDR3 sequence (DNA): TGTGCCAGCAGCTTAGGGCCCCCCCTCGGGCTAGCGGCCCGCACAGATACGCAGTATTTT.

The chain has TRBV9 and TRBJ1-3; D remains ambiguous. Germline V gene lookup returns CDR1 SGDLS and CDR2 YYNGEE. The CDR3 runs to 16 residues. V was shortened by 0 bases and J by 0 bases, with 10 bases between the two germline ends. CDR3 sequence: CASSVEITVSGNTIYF. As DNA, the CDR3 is TGTGCCAGCAGCGTAGAGATTACAGTCTCTGGAAACACCATATATTTT.

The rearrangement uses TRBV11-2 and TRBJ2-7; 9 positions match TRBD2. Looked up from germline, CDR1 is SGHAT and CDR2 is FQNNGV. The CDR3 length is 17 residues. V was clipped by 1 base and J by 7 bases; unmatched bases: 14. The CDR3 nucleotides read TGTGCCAGCAGCTTAGTGCGTCTGACTAGCGGACTTGTGGAGCAGTACTTC. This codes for CASSLVRLTSGLVEQYF.

This chain's CDR3 is CASSPESGYGYTF. The CDR3 bases are TGTGCCAGCTCACCCGAGTCGGGTTATGGCTACACCTTC. The J gene is TRBJ1-2, the V gene TRBV18; D remains ambiguous. Germline values: CDR1 KGHSH, CDR2 LQKENI. Trimming removed 3 bases at V and 5 bases at J, with 10 bases between. The CDR3 has 13 residues.

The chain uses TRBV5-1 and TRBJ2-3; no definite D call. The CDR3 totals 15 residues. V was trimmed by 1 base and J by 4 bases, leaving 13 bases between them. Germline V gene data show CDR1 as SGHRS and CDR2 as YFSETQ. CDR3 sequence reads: CASSLSPTGADTQYF. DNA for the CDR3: TGCGCCAGCAGCTTGTCCCCGACGGGTGCAGATACGCAGTATTTT.

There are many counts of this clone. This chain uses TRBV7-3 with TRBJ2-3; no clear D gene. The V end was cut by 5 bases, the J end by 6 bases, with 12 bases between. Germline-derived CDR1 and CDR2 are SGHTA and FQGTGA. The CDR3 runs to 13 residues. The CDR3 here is CASSPPKEDTQYF. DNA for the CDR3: TGTGCCAGCAGCCCCCCTAAGGAGGATACGCAGTATTTT. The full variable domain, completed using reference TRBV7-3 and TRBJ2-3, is GAGVSQTPSNKVTEKGKYVELRCDPISGHTALYWYRQSLGQGPEFLIYFQGTGAADDSGLPNDRFFAVRPEGSVSTLKIQRTERGDSAVYLCASSPPKEDTQYFGPGTRLTVL.

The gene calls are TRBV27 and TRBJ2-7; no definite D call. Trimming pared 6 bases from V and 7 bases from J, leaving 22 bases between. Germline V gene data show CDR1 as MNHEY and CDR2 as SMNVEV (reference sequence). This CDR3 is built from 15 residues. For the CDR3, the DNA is TGTGCCAGCAGCTCCGGGTTATTCCGTTCTGGGGAGCAGTACTTC. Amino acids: CASSSGLFRSGEQYF.

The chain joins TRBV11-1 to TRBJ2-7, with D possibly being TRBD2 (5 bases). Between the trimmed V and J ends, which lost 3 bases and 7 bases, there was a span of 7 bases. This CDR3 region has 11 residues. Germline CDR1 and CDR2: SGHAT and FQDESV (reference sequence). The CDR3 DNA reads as TGTGCCAGCAGCTTTGGACTTGAGCAGTACTTC. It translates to CASSFGLEQYF. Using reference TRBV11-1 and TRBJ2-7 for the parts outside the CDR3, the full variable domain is EAEVAQSPRYKITEKSQAVAFWCDPISGHATLYWYRQILGQGPELLVQFQDESVVDDSQLPKDRFSAERLKGVDSTLKIQPAELGDSAMYLCASSFGLEQYFGPGTRLTVT.

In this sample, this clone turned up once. CDR3 nucleotide sequence: TGTGCCAGCAGCTTAGACGGGACAGGGACAGATACGCAGTATTTT. It codes for CASSLDGTGTDTQYF. The chain joins TRBV11-2 to TRBJ2-3; 9 nucleotides align to TRBD1. Germline V CDR1 and CDR2: SGHAT, FQNNGV. The CDR3 runs to 15 residues. V shed 0 bases, J shed 3 bases, and the junction held 1 base outside the gene matches. Variable domain in full (rest from reference TRBV11-2 and TRBJ2-3): EAGVAQSPRYKIIEKRQSVAFWCNPISGHATLYWYQQILGQGPKLLIQFQNNGVVDDSQLPKDRFSAERLKGVDSTLKIQPAKLEDSAVYLCASSLDGTGTDTQYFGPGTRLTVL.

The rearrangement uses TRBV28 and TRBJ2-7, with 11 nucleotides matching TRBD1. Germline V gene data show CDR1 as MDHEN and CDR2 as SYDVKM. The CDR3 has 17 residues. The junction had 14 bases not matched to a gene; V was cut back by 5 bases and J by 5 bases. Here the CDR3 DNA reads TGTGCCAGCAGTATTATCGTTTGGGGGACAGGGGGTAACGAGCAGTACTTC. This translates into CASSIIVWGTGGNEQYF.